This T cell receptor beta chain was sequenced during a study of blood T cell repertoires in COVID-19. About the study: PBMCs, B-cell-depleted T cells, or T cells provided the cDNA or gDNA that made up the material.

This table comes from immunoSEQ multiplex PCR, and its TCRdb copy is limited to in-frame clones, with some not included. The data contain tens of thousands of clones, approximately 74% of them singletons. This clone was counted a single time. Germline-derived CDR1 and CDR2 are SGHRS and YFSETQ. CDR3 size: 14 residues. V shed 0 bases and J 5 bases; nucleotides not matched to a gene: 4. Material for sequencing was peripheral blood. The V and J genes are TRBV5-1 and TRBJ1-1; TRBD1 aligns across 7 bases. The sequence derives from a human donor with acute or convalescent COVID-19. The donor label of this sample is uncertain. The DNA for the CDR3 is TGCGCCAGCAGCTTGGACAGGGGAAGGACTGAAGCTTTCTTT. Amino acids: CASSLDRGRTEAFF.